Below, 9 T cell receptor beta chains from the same sample are listed, as sequenced in a study of cytomegalovirus exposure and HLA in healthy donors. Researchers ran the PCR with 60 Vbeta and 13 Jbeta primers. Profiled with immunoSEQ multiplex PCR; TCRdb holds only in-frame clones, not every one. The data contain 170,000 or so clones, more than 70% of them singletons. Material: PBMCs. The receptor source for this set is a boy under 10 years old in good health and CMV-seronegative.

The chain uses TRBV7-9 and TRBJ2-3, with 10 nucleotides matching TRBD2. With V trimmed by 2 bases and J by 4 bases, 6 bases remained unmatched. Germline CDR1 and CDR2: SEHNR and FQNEAQ (reference sequence). This CDR3 region has 16 residues. CDR3 loop: CASSLRSGRAADTQYF. CDR3 nucleotide sequence: TGTGCCAGCAGCTTACGGAGCGGGAGGGCCGCAGATACGCAGTATTTT.

The rearrangement links TRBV6-6 to TRBJ1-1, with 7 nucleotides matching TRBD1. J gave up 2 bases and V 5 bases, and 5 bases lay outside the gene matches. CDR3 length equals 14 residues. Germline CDR1 is MNHNY and CDR2 is SVGAGI (reference sequence). The CDR3 nucleotides are TGTGCCAGCAGTACTACAGGGGATAACACTGAAGCTTTCTTT. This codes for CASSTTGDNTEAFF.

This rearrangement joins TRBV28 to TRBJ2-7; possible D gene TRBD2, 5 bases. The CDR3 spans 14 residues. Trimming cost V 10 bases and J 0 bases, with 16 bases left between them. Germline V CDR1 and CDR2: MDHEN, SYDVKM. The CDR3 nucleotides are TGTGCCACTCTCCCTTTAGGGAGCTCCTACGAGCAGTACTTC. Translating gives CATLPLGSSYEQYF.

The CDR3 sequence is CSVDFNPPGEQYF. CDR3 DNA sequence: TGCAGCGTTGATTTCAATCCCCCGGGTGAGCAGTACTTC. V usage is TRBV29-1 and J usage is TRBJ2-5, with D hard to call. V lost 3 bases and J lost 11, with 19 bases in between. Germline V lookup: CDR1 SQVTM, CDR2 ANQGSEA. The CDR3 covers 13 residues.

The rearrangement links TRBV10-1 to TRBJ2-7; TRBD1 is a possible D gene (5 bases). The CDR3 is made up of 15 amino acids. V dropped 4 bases and J dropped 7 bases, with 20 bases sitting between them. In germline, CDR1 is WNHNN, CDR2 SYGVQD (reference sequence). The CDR3 DNA is TGCGCCAGCAGTGTTGGTGGGCCCAGGGCGAAAGAGCAGTACTTC. This translates into CASSVGGPRAKEQYF.

This rearrangement joins TRBV14 to TRBJ2-6, with D perhaps matching TRBD1 (6 bases). Looked up from germline, CDR1 is SGHDN and CDR2 is FVKESK. This CDR3 spans 16 amino acids. The V end lost 4 bases, the J end lost 2 bases, and 12 bases lay between the germline ends. CDR3 sequence (DNA): TGTGCCAGCAGCCTCACCAGGGGTCCTGGGGCCAACGTCCTGACTTTC. This sequence encodes CASSLTRGPGANVLTF. Full variable domain (missing parts from reference TRBV14 and TRBJ2-6): EAGVTQFPSHSVIEKGQTVTLRCDPISGHDNLYWYRRVMGKEIKFLLHFVKESKQDESGMPNNRFLAERTGGTYSTLKVQPAELEDSGVYFCASSLTRGPGANVLTFGAGSRLTVL.

On this clone itself: Germline is not matched at one junction end, which may reflect a read error. This chain joins TRBV27 and TRBJ1-1; possibly TRBD1 for D (5 bases). CDR1 MNHEY and CDR2 SMNVEV come from the germline V gene (reference sequence). There are 15 residues in the CDR3. The CDR3 protein is CAGSLSQGLNTEAFF. The CDR3 coding sequence is TGTGCCGGCAGTTTAAGCCAGGGATTGAACACTGAAGCTTTCTTT.

The gene calls are TRBV2 and TRBJ1-2; D may be TRBD1 (5 bases). The CDR3 totals 15 residues. CDR1 is SNHLY, CDR2 FYNNEI, per germline. The V end was cut by 1 base, the J end by 8 bases, with 17 bases between. CDR3 in DNA: TGTGCCAGCAGTGAAGGGACAAGGCCCTCTGACGGCTACACCTTC. This gives the protein CASSEGTRPSDGYTF.

The V gene is TRBV6-5, the J gene TRBJ2-2; a possible D gene is TRBD1 (6 bases). V was shortened by 5 bases and J by 4 bases, with 11 bases between the two germline ends. In germline, CDR1 is MNHEY, CDR2 SVGAGI. The CDR3 loop spans 14 amino acids. This CDR3 reads CASSPYRVTGELFF. CDR3 coding DNA: TGTGCCAGCAGTCCGTACAGGGTCACCGGGGAGCTGTTTTTT.